The 10 T cell receptor beta chains reported below all come from one sample, sequenced in a study of shared clonotypes between healthy human individuals. Only in-frame clones appear in the TCRdb table, and some are missing; sequencing was by immunoSEQ multiplex PCR. The sample consists of roughly 1,100,000 clones, 65% to 80% of them appearing once. The sequenced sample consisted of memory CD4+ T cells sorted from blood. Regarding subset: CD45RA-negative fraction. These receptor sequences come from a man younger than 35 in good health.

This clone has just one count. The chain recombines TRBV4-1 with TRBJ1-1; tentative D call: TRBD1 (6 bases). V gave up 4 bases and J gave up 1 base, with 16 bases separating them. The germline V gene encodes CDR1 MGHRA and CDR2 YSYEKL. This CDR3 contains 16 residues. This CDR3 is CASSRTGTRGNTEAFF. In DNA, the CDR3 is TGCGCCAGCAGCCGTACAGGGACGAGGGGGAACACTGAAGCTTTCTTT.

This rearrangement joins TRBV4-1 to TRBJ1-1; perhaps TRBD1 as D (6 bases). Between the trimmed V and J ends, which lost 4 bases and 8 bases, there was a span of 14 bases. The length of the CDR3 is 13 residues. The V gene's germline CDR1 is MGHRA and CDR2 YSYEKL. The CDR3 protein is CASSRLTGQEAFF. Here the CDR3 DNA reads TGCGCCAGCAGCCGTCTTACAGGGCAGGAAGCTTTCTTT.

J is TRBJ2-3 and V is TRBV27; D remains unclear. The CDR3 consists of 14 residues. Germline lookup yields CDR1 MNHEY and CDR2 SMNVEV (reference sequence). With 5 bases removed from V and 1 base from J, the gap between germline ends came to 10 bases. The CDR3 here is CASSRNWGTDTQYF. CDR3 in DNA: TGTGCCAGCAGTCGAAACTGGGGCACAGATACGCAGTATTTT.

J is TRBJ2-1 and V is TRBV11-2, with TRBD2 matching over 10 bases. With 1 base clipped from V and 0 bases from J, the junction kept 3 bases outside the gene matches. The CDR3 contains 17 residues. CDR1 and CDR2 (germline): SGHAT, FQNNGV. CDR3 nucleotides: TGTGCCAGCAGCTTAGGGACTAGCGGTCTCTCCTACAATGAGCAGTTCTTC. This translates into CASSLGTSGLSYNEQFF.

This rearrangement joins TRBV5-1 to TRBJ2-7, with 11 bases fitting TRBD2. The CDR3 extends over 18 amino acids. The trim removed 4 bases at V and 2 bases at J, leaving 14 bases unmatched. Germline V gene lookup returns CDR1 SGHRS and CDR2 YFSETQ. The CDR3 sequence: CASSPTLLAGGRTYEQYF. The CDR3 DNA reads TGCGCCAGCAGCCCGACCCTCCTAGCGGGAGGTCGAACCTACGAGCAGTACTTC.

The CDR3 reads CASSLARADAQPQHF. The CDR3 DNA reads as TGTGCCAGCAGCTTAGCGAGAGCCGACGCTCAGCCCCAGCATTTT. The chain has TRBV7-2 and TRBJ1-5; no definite D call. The CDR3 runs 15 residues. V was clipped by 0 bases and J by 6 bases, with 12 bases between them. Germline values: CDR1 SGHTA, CDR2 FQGNSA.

The gene calls are TRBV5-6 and TRBJ2-7; D could derive from TRBD1 or TRBD2 (5 bases each). The germline CDR1 and CDR2 sequences are SGHDT and YYEEEE. The CDR3 is 14 amino acids. Trimming removed 2 bases from V and 3 bases from J, with 12 bases in between. This chain's CDR3 is CASSLRGLLYEQYF. Here the CDR3 DNA reads TGTGCCAGCAGCTTACGGGGCCTCCTCTACGAGCAGTACTTC. The full variable domain, rest sourced from reference TRBV5-6 and TRBJ2-7, is DAGVTQSPTHLIKTRGQQVTLRCSPKSGHDTVSWYQQALGQGPQFIFQYYEEEERQRGNFPDRFSGHQFPNYSSELNVNALLLGDSALYLCASSLRGLLYEQYFGPGTRLTVT.

The CDR3 here is CASSVAERESSYNEQFF. DNA for the CDR3: TGTGCCAGCAGCGTAGCTGAGCGGGAGAGCTCCTACAATGAGCAGTTCTTC. V gene TRBV9 combines with J gene TRBJ2-1; 8 nucleotides match TRBD2. J was trimmed by 0 bases and V by 0 bases; bases with no gene match: 5. Germline CDR1 and CDR2: SGDLS and YYNGEE. This CDR3 spans 17 amino acids.

V usage is TRBV6-6 and J usage is TRBJ1-4, with D tentatively TRBD1 (5 bases). V was clipped by 2 bases and J by 1 base, with 5 bases between them. Germline assignment: CDR1 MNHNY and CDR2 SVGAGI (reference sequence). There are 14 residues in the CDR3. The CDR3 protein is CASSYDRTNEKLFF. The CDR3 nucleotides read TGTGCCAGCAGTTACGACAGAACTAATGAAAAACTGTTTTTT.

The V call is TRBV28, the J call TRBJ2-2; 11 nucleotides line up with TRBD1. V was pared by 6 bases and J by 5 bases, with 5 bases of the junction left unmatched. The CDR3 spans 15 residues. Germline-derived CDR1 and CDR2 are MDHEN and SYDVKM. Here the CDR3 reads CASRRGQGGTGELFF. Here the CDR3 DNA reads TGTGCCAGCAGGCGGGGACAGGGGGGGACCGGGGAGCTGTTTTTT.